This T cell receptor beta chain is from a study of PD-1 blockade in classical Hodgkin lymphoma. CDR1 SGHDT and CDR2 YYEEEE come from the germline V gene. This CDR3 is built from 17 residues. V shed 2 bases and J 4 bases; nucleotides not matched to a gene: 10. Findings and caveats of the study: Still unresolved is the cause of the repertoire differences, which may be disease activity or prior therapy. Patients newly diagnosed and complete responders had comparable baseline diversity. Relapsed/refractory patients reportedly had lower baseline diversity than newly diagnosed patients. Whereas CD4+ TCR diversity had risen significantly by C4D1, CD8+ TCR diversity had not.

A remark on this clone: Its target is unknown.

All patients relapsed after autologous stem cell transplantation, and brentuximab vedotin exposure varied. Measured with immunoSEQ multiplex PCR; TCRdb has only the in-frame clones, and not every one. The table records approximately 98,000 clones, 80% to 90% of them present only once. The chain links TRBV5-6 to TRBJ2-5; TRBD2 agrees at 11 bases. The specimen was peripheral blood mononuclear cells (PBMCs), collected before the second cycle of nivolumab. This clonotype was sampled from a human donor with classical Hodgkin lymphoma. The CDR3 DNA sequence: TGTGCCAGCAGCTTTCTACTAGCGGGAGCGAGAAGAGAGACCCAGTACTTC. Amino acid sequence: CASSFLLAGARRETQYF.